The table lists the clone carrying this T cell receptor (beta chain) with a count of one. Its antigen is still unknown. This entry belongs to a study of PD-1 blockade in classical Hodgkin lymphoma. The overall study: It was nivolumab at 3 mg/kg, given intravenously every 2 weeks, that patients received. Overall study findings and caveats: Diversity in CD4+ TCRs, unlike that measured in CD8+ TCRs, had risen significantly by C4D1. As was reported, newly diagnosed patients showed lower baseline TCR diversity than healthy donors did.

V dropped 5 bases and J dropped 1 base, with 16 bases sitting between them. From germline, CDR1 is SGHTA and CDR2 FQGTGA. CDR3 length: 16 amino acids. Sequencing was performed with immunoSEQ multiplex PCR; in TCRdb, only in-frame clones are kept and a portion is missing. The table records around 13,000 clones, roughly 87% of them present only once. Each patient experienced a relapse that followed autologous stem cell transplantation, and brentuximab vedotin exposure varied. Complete response, partial response or progressive disease was each patient's best response. Specimen: peripheral blood mononuclear cells (PBMCs), collected at baseline. V gene TRBV7-3 combines with J gene TRBJ2-3; D might be TRBD2 (7 bases). This TCR derives from a human donor with classical Hodgkin lymphoma. The CDR3 protein is CASSPWRGGGTDTQYF. CDR3 in DNA: TGTGCCAGCAGCCCTTGGAGGGGGGGCGGCACAGATACGCAGTATTTT.